What follows describes a single T cell receptor beta chain. Assay used: immunoSEQ multiplex PCR; TCRdb lists only in-frame clones, some missing. This sample has 310,000 or so clones, with roughly 86% found just once. CDR1 is MNHNS, CDR2 SASEGT, per germline. This CDR3 contains 14 residues. Trimming removed 2 bases from V and 4 bases from J; junction bases left unmatched: 3. The sample comes from a study of blood T cell repertoires in COVID-19. The chain recombines TRBV6-1 with TRBJ1-2; TRBD1 matches at 8 bases. The sequence was collected from a woman aged 25 to 45 with COVID-19, enrolled during active disease. The source material was peripheral blood. CDR3 in DNA: TGTGCCAGCAGTGAATTTGGACAGGGCTATGGCTACACCTTC. This encodes CASSEFGQGYGYTF.